This TCR beta chain was observed in a study of control samples from healthy donors and cancer patients. Germline CDR1 is MGHDK and CDR2 is SYGVNS. The CDR3 totals 13 residues. Trimming removed 4 bases from V and 3 bases from J; junction bases left unmatched: 1. Produced via immunoSEQ multiplex PCR; TCRdb's table is partial and in-frame only. The sample has 25,000 to 30,000 clones, around 87% seen once. The chain recombines TRBV25-1 with TRBJ2-7; 9 nucleotides align to TRBD1. This receptor was taken from a middle-aged woman with lung cancer. The sequenced sample consisted of PBMCs. CDR3 protein: CASSATGGYEQYF. CDR3 in DNA: TGTGCCAGCAGTGCGACAGGGGGCTACGAGCAGTACTTC.